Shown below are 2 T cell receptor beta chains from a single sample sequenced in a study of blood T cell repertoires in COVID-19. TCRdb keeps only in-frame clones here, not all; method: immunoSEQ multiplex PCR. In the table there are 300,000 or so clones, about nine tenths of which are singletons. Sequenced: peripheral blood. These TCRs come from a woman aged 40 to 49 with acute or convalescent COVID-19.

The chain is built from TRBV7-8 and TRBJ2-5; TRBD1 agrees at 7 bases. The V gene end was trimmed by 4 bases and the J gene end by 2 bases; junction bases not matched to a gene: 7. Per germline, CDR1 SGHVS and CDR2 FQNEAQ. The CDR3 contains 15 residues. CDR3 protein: CASSYGTVLQETQYF. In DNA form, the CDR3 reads TGTGCCAGCAGCTATGGGACAGTCCTACAAGAGACCCAGTACTTC.

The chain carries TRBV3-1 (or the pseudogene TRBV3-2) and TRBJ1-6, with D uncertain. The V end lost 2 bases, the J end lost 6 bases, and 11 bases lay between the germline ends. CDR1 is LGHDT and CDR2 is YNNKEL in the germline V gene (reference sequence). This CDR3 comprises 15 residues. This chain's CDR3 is CASSQNGRINSPLHF. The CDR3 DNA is TGTGCCAGCAGCCAAAATGGGAGAATTAATTCACCCCTCCACTTT.